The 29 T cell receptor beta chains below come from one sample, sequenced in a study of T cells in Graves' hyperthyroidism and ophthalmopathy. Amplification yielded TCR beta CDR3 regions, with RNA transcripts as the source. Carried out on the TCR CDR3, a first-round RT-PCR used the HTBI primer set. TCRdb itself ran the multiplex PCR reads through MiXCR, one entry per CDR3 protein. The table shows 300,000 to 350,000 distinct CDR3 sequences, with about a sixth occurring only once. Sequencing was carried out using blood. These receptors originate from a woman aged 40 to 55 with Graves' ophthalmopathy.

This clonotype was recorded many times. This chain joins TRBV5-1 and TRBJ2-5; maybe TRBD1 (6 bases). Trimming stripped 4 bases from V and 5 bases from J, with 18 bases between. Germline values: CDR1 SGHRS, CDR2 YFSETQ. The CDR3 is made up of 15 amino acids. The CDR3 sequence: CASSEPGAGEETQYF. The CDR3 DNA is TGCGCCAGCAGCGAGCCAGGGGCCGGAGAGGAGACCCAGTACTTC.

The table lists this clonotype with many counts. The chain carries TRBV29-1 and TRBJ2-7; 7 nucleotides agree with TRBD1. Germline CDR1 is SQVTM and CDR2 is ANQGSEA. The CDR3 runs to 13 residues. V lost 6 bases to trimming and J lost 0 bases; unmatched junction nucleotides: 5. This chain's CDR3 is CSVGQVSSYEQYF. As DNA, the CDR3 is TGCAGCGTCGGACAGGTCAGCTCCTACGAGCAGTACTTC.

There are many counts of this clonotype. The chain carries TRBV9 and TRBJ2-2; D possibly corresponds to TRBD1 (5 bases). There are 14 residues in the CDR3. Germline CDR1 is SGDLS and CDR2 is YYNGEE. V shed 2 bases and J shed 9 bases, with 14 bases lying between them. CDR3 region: CASSVRLGARELFF. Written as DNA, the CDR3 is TGTGCCAGCAGCGTTAGGTTAGGGGCTCGGGAGCTGTTTTTT.

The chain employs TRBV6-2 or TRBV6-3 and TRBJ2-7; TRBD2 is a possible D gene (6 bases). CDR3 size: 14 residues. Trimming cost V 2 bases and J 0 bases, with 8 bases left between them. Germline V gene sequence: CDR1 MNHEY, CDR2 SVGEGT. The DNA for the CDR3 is TGTGCCAGCAGTTACGAGGGACTCTCCTACGAGCAGTACTTC. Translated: CASSYEGLSYEQYF.

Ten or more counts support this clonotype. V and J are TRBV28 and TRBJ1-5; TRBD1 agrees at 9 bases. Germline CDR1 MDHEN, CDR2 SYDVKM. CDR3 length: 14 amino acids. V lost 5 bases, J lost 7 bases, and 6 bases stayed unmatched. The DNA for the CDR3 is TGTGCCAGCAGTCACCGGGACAGGGTACAGCCCCAGCATTTT. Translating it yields CASSHRDRVQPQHF.

The CDR3 DNA follows: TGCGCCAGCAGCTTGGGGGACAGGGTCAGCTCCTACGAGCAGTACTTC. Its translation is CASSLGDRVSSYEQYF. This chain uses TRBV5-1 with TRBJ2-7; 9 bases align to TRBD1. The CDR3 covers 16 residues. V was pared by 0 bases and J by 0 bases, with 4 bases of the junction left unmatched. Germline CDR1 SGHRS, CDR2 YFSETQ.

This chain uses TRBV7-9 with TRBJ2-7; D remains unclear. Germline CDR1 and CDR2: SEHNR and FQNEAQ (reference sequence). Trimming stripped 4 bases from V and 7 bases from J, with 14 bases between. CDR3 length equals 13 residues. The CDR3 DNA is TGTGCCAGCAGCTCCATGGCCCCTGGGGAGCAGTACTTC. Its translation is CASSSMAPGEQYF.

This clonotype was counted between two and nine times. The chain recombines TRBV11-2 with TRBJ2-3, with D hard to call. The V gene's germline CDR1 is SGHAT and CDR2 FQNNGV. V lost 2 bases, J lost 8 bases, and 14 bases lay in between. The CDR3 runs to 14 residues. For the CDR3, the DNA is TGTGCCAGCAGCTTAAGGGTCCTAACGACTACGCAGTATTTT. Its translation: CASSLRVLTTTQYF. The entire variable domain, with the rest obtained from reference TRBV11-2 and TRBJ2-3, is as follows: EAGVAQSPRYKIIEKRQSVAFWCNPISGHATLYWYQQILGQGPKLLIQFQNNGVVDDSQLPKDRFSAERLKGVDSTLKIQPAKLEDSAVYLCASSLRVLTTTQYFGPGTRLTVL.

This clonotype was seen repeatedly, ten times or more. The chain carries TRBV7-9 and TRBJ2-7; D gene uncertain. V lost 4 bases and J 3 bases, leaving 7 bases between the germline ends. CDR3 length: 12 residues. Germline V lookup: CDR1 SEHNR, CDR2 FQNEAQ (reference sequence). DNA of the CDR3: TGTGCCAGCAGCTCCTACAGCTACGAGCAGTACTTC. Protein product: CASSSYSYEQYF.

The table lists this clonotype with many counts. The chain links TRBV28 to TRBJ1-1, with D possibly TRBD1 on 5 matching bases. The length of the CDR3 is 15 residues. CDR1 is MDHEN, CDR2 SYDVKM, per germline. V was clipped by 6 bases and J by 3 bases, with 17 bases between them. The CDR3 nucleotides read TGTGCCAGCAGCAGCGGGGGGGTCGGAGACACTGAAGCTTTCTTT. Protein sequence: CASSSGGVGDTEAFF. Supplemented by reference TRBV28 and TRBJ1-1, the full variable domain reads DVKVTQSSRYLVKRTGEKVFLECVQDMDHENMFWYRQDPGLGLRLIYFSYDVKMKEKGDIPEGYSVSREKKERFSLILESASTNQTSMYLCASSSGGVGDTEAFFGQGTRLTVV.

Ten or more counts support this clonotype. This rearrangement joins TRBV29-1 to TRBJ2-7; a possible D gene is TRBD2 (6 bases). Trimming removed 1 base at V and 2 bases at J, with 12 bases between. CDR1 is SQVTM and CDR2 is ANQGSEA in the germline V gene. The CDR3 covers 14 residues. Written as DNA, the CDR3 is TGCAGCGTTGAAGGAGCCGGGGGAGCCTACGAGCAGTACTTC. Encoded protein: CSVEGAGGAYEQYF.

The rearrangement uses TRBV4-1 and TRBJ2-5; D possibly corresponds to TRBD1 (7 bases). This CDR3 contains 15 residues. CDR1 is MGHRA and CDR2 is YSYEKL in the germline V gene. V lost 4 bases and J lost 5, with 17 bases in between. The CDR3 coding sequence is TGCGCCAGCAGCCCACTGGAGGGGGCGCGGGAGACCCAGTACTTC. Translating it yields CASSPLEGARETQYF.

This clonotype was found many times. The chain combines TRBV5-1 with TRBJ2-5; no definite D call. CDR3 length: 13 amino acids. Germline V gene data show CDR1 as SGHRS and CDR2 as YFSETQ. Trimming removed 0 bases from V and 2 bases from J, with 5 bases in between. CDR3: CASSLVVQETQYF. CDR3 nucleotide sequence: TGCGCCAGCAGCTTGGTGGTTCAAGAGACCCAGTACTTC.

The CDR3 loop is CASSLFGLADLHGNTIYF. The CDR3 DNA is TGTGCCAGCAGTTTATTCGGACTGGCAGACCTTCATGGAAACACCATATATTTT. V usage is TRBV12-3 or TRBV12-4 and J usage is TRBJ1-3, with D unresolved. The CDR3 is 18 residues long. Trimming stripped 2 bases from V and 3 bases from J, with 20 bases between.

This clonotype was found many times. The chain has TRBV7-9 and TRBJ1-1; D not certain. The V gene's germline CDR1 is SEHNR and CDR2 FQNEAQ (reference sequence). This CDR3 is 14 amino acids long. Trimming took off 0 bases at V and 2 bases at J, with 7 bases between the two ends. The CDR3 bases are TGTGCCAGCAGCTTAGCGGAGGGAAACACTGAAGCTTTCTTT. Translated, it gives CASSLAEGNTEAFF.

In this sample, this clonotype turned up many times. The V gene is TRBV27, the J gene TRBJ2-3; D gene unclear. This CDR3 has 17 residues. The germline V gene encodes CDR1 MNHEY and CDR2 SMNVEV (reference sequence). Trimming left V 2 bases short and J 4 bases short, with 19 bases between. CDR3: CASSLKATFRSSDTQYF. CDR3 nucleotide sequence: TGTGCCAGCAGTTTAAAGGCCACATTCAGATCCTCAGATACGCAGTATTTT.

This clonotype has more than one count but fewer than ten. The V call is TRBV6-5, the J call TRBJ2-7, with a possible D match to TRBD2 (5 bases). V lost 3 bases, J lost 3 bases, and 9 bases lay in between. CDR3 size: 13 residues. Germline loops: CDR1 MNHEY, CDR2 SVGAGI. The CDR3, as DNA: TGTGCCAGCAGTTATCGACGGGGCTACGAGCAGTACTTC. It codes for CASSYRRGYEQYF.

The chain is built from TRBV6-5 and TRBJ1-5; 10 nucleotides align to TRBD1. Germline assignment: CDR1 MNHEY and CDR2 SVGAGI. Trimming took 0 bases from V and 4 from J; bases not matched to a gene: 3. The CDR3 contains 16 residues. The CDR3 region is CASSYSWDRGNQPQHF. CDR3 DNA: TGTGCCAGCAGTTACTCCTGGGACAGGGGAAATCAGCCCCAGCATTTT.

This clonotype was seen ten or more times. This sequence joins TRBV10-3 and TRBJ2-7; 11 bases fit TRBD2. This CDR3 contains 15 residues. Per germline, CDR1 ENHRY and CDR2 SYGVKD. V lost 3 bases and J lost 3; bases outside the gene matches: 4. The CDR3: CAISDPTSGDYEQYF. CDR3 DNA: TGTGCCATCAGTGACCCGACTAGCGGGGACTACGAGCAGTACTTC.

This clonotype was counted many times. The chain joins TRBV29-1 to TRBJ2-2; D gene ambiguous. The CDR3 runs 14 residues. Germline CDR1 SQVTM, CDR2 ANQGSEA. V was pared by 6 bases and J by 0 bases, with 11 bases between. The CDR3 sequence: CSVAGPANTGELFF. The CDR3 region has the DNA TGCAGCGTGGCCGGACCTGCGAACACCGGGGAGCTGTTTTTT.

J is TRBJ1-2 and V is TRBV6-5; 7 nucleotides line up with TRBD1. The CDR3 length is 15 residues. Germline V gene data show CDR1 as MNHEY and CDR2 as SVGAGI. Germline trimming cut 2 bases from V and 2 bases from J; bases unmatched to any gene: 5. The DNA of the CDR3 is TGTGCCAGCAGTTACGAGGGGGCGGGGAACTATGGCTACACCTTC. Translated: CASSYEGAGNYGYTF.

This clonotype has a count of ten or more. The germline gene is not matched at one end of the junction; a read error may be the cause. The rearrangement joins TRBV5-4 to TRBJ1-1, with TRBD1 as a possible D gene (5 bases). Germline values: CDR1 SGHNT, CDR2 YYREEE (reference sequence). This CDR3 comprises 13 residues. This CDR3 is CTSSQGVNTEAFF. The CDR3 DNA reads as TGTACCAGCAGCCAGGGTGTGAACACTGAAGCTTTCTTT.

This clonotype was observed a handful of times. As DNA, the CDR3 is TGTGCCTGGAAGGAGGGCCAGAACACCGGGGAGCTGTTTTTT. Protein sequence: CAWKEGQNTGELFF. The V gene is TRBV30, the J gene TRBJ2-2, with a tentative D call TRBD2 (6 bases). Per the germline V gene, CDR1 is GTSNPN and CDR2 is SVGIG (reference sequence). With 4 bases removed from V and 1 base from J, the gap between germline ends came to 10 bases. This CDR3 spans 14 amino acids.

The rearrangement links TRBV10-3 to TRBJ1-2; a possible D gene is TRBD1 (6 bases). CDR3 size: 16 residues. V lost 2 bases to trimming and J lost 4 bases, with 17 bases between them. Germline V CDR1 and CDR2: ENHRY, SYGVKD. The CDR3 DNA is TGTGCCATCAGTGAGGGGCCGGCGAAGGGGGGCTATGGCTACACCTTC. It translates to CAISEGPAKGGYGYTF.

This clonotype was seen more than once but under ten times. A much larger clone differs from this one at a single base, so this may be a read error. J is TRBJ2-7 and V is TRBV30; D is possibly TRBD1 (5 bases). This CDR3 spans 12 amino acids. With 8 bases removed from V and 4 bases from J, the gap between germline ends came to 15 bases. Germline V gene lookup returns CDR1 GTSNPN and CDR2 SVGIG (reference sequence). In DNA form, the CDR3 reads TGTGCCCGGACCACTACAGGTTACGAGCAGTACTTC. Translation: CARTTTGYEQYF.

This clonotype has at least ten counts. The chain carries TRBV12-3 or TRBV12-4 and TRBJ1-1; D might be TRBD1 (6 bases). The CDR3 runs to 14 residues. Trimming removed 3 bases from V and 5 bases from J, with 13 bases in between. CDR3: CASSLRGRWTEAFF. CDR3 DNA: TGTGCCAGCAGTTTGCGGGGGCGGTGGACTGAAGCTTTCTTT.

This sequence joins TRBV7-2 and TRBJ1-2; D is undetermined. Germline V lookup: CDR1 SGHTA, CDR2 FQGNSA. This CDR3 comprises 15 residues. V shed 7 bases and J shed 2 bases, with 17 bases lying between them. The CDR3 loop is CASTLTYGANYGYTF. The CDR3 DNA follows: TGTGCCAGCACCCTAACGTACGGCGCCAACTATGGCTACACCTTC.

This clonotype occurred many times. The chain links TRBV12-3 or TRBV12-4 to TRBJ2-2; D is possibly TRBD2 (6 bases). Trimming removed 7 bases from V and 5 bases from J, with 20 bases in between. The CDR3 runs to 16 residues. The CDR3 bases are TGTGCCAGCACGGGCCGCGGCGAGAGCGGGACCGGGGAGCTGTTTTTT. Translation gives CASTGRGESGTGELFF.

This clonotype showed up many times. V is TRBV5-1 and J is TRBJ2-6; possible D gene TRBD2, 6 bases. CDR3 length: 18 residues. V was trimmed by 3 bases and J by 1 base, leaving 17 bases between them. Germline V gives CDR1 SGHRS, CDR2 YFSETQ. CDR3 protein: CASSWGWGDPSGANVLTF. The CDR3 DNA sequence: TGCGCCAGCAGCTGGGGGTGGGGGGACCCGTCTGGGGCCAACGTCCTGACTTTC.